This TCR beta chain was identified during a study of cytomegalovirus exposure and HLA in healthy donors. Study results and caveats: Reportedly, cytomegalovirus status was diagnosed with high sensitivity and specificity.

There are 14 residues in the CDR3. V lost 5 bases to trimming and J lost 0 bases; unmatched junction nucleotides: 2. Germline assignment: CDR1 MNHEY and CDR2 SMNVEV (reference sequence). The donors belonged to the roughly 110-subject validation cohort, separate from the roughly 670-subject first cohort. A note on this clone: What it binds is not known.

TCRdb's copy holds only in-frame clones and misses some; the assay was immunoSEQ multiplex PCR. The sample carries about 180,000 clones, around 85% recorded once. Sequenced material: PBMCs. The source is a man aged 18 to 30 in good health and CMV-seropositive. V gene TRBV27 combines with J gene TRBJ2-7, with TRBD1 matching over 9 bases. Here the CDR3 DNA reads TGTGCCAGCAGTAAGACAGGGGGCTCCTACGAGCAGTACTTC. The encoded protein is CASSKTGGSYEQYF.